This T cell receptor beta chain came from a study of T cell responses to AZD1222 COVID-19 vaccine. Findings and limits, study-wide: Donors, mostly white British, included more females; clonal diversity was possibly underestimated.

Assay: immunoSEQ multiplex PCR; the TCRdb copy retains only in-frame clones and omits some. The table shows 150,000 to 200,000 clones, with about 86% occurring only once. On this clone itself: What it recognizes is unknown.

CDR1 SNHLY and CDR2 FYNNEI come from the germline V gene. The junction had 11 bases not matched to a gene; V was cut back by 5 bases and J by 8 bases. CDR3 length: 15 amino acids. The sequences come from peripheral blood, collected 28 days after the second AZD1222 dose. The receptor's source is an adult who received the AZD1222 COVID-19 vaccine. J is TRBJ1-4 and V is TRBV2, with 7 positions matching TRBD1. The chain's CDR3 is CASSLSTGNGEKLFF. The CDR3 DNA reads as TGTGCCAGCAGTCTCTCGACAGGGAATGGAGAAAAACTGTTTTTT.